This T cell receptor (beta chain) was documented in a study of shared clonotypes between healthy human individuals. On the study more broadly: A couple of women and a few men aged 18 to 49 served as donors. Study-wide points: Naive subsets generally had larger estimated richness than memory subsets.

Repertoires were generated with immunoSEQ multiplex PCR, while TCRdb's copy carries only in-frame clones and drops some. The sample lists 2 million to 3 million clones, roughly 93% occurring once. On this clone itself: The antigen remains undetermined. The sample carries other DNA sequences with the same CDR3.

V lost 4 bases and J lost 7; bases outside the gene matches: 5. CDR3 length: 14 amino acids. Germline V gene lookup returns CDR1 SGHRS and CDR2 YFSETQ. J is TRBJ1-5 and V is TRBV5-1; 10 nucleotides agree with TRBD1. Sequencing was performed on naive CD4+ T cells from PBMCs. Subset defined: CD45RA+ positively selected. The TCR originated in a man aged 18 to 35 in good health. Some clones in this sample may be carry-over from other donors' samples. CDR3 region: CASSPGQGVQPQHF. CDR3 bases: TGCGCCAGCAGCCCCGGACAGGGGGTACAGCCCCAGCATTTT.